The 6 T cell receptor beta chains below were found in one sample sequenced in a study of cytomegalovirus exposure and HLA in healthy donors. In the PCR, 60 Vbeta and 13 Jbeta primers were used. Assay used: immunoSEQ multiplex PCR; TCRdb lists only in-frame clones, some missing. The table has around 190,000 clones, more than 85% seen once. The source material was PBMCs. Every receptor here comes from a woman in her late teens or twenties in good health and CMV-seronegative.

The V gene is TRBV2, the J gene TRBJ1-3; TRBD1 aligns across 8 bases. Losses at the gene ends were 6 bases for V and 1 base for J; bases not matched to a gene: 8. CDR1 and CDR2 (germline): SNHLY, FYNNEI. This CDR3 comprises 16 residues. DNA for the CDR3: TGTGCCAGCAGGCGAGGGGGACAGGCATCTGGAAACACCATATATTTT. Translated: CASRRGGQASGNTIYF. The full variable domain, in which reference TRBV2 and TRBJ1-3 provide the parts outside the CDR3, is EPEVTQTPSHQVTQMGQEVILRCVPISNHLYFYWYRQILGQKVEFLVSFYNNEISEKSEIFDDQFSVERPDGSNFTLKIRSTKLEDSAMYFCASRRGGQASGNTIYFGEGSWLTVV.

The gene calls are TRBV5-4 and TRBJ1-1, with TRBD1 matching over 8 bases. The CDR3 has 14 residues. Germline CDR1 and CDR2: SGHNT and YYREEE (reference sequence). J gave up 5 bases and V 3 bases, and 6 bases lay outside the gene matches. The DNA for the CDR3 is TGTGCCAGCAGCTCGGACCAGGGGGCTACTGAAGCTTTCTTT. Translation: CASSSDQGATEAFF.

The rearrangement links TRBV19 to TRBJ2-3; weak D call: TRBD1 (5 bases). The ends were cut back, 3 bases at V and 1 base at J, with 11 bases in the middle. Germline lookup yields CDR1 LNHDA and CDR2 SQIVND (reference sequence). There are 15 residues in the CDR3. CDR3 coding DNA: TGTGCCAGTAGTATGCGCAGGGCCGGCACAGATACGCAGTATTTT. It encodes CASSMRRAGTDTQYF.

CDR3 loop: CASSEPYLAGEQFF. In nucleotides, the CDR3 is TGTGCCAGCAGTGAACCCTATCTAGCCGGTGAGCAGTTCTTC. The J gene is TRBJ2-1, the V gene TRBV2; D may be TRBD2 (5 bases). The V end was cut by 2 bases, the J end by 9 bases, with 14 bases between. The CDR3 loop spans 14 amino acids. Germline-derived CDR1 and CDR2 are SNHLY and FYNNEI.

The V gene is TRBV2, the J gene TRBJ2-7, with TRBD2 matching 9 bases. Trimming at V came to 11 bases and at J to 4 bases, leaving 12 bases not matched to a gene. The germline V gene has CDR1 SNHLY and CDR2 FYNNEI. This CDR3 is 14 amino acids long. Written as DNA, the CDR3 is TGTGCCGGGACCGGGCGGGGGGGCGGGTACGAGCAGTACTTC. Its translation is CAGTGRGGGYEQYF.

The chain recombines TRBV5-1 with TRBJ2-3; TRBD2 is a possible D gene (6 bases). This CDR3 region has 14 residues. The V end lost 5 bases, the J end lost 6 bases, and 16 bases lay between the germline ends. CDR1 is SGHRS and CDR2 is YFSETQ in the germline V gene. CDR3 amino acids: CASRGGIETDTQYF. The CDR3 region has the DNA TGCGCCAGCAGAGGAGGGATAGAAACGGATACGCAGTATTTT.